The rows below give T cell receptor beta chains drawn from one sample of a study of blood T cells in healthy people across ages. TCRdb processed the 5' RACE reads anew with MiXCR; each CDR3 protein has one entry. The sample includes about 1.8 million distinct CDR3 sequences, roughly 50% of them seen just once. The sample comprised blood. The source of these receptors is a woman in her forties in good health. CDR3s include the opening cysteine and the closing phenylalanine or tryptophan. A D gene is named only where the DNA matches it firmly. Clone size is not always given. Where it is, it says once, few, many or a class for expanded clones.

abundance	v_gene	d_gene	j_gene	CDR3aa	CDR3nt
few	TRBV29-1	-	TRBJ2-3	CSVEEKWGTQYF	TGCAGCGTTGAAGAGAAGTGGGGTACGCAGTATTTT
few	TRBV28	TRBD1	TRBJ2-5	CASSSVVDRGSQETQYF	TGTGCCAGCAGTTCGGTGGTGGACAGGGGTTCACAAGAGACCCAGTACTTC
few	TRBV6-5	-	TRBJ2-3	CASAAADTQYF	TGTGCCTCTGCGGCCGCAGATACGCAGTATTTT
few	TRBV25-1	-	TRBJ1-2	CATYRSQGLGSNYGYTF	TGTGCCACCTACAGATCACAGGGACTGGGTTCTAACTATGGCTACACCTTC
-	TRBV5-1	-	TRBJ1-2	CASSLFMGTQVGLGYTF	TGCGCCAGCAGCTTGTTTATGGGGACGCAAGTGGGCCTAGGCTACACCTTC
few	TRBV7-2	TRBD1	TRBJ2-5	CASSSTGGKGGTQYF	TGTGCCAGCAGCTCGACAGGGGGCAAGGGCGGGACCCAGTACTTC
-	TRBV7-2	-	TRBJ2-4	CASSFAGDPLGHIQYF	TGTGCCAGCAGCTTCGCAGGGGACCCCTTGGGTCACATTCAGTACTTC
-	TRBV27	-	TRBJ2-5	CASSLWAGQQETQYF	TGTGCCAGCAGTTTATGGGCGGGACAACAAGAGACCCAGTACTTC
-	TRBV21-1	-	TRBJ2-7	CASSKTGTSGDEQYF	TGTGCCAGCAGCAAAACGGGAACCTCAGGGGACGAGCAGTACTTC
few	TRBV6-1	-	TRBJ2-1	CASSFRRSSYNEQFF	TGTGCCAGCAGTTTCCGTCGGAGCTCCTACAATGAGCAGTTCTTC
-	TRBV12-3/TRBV12-4	-	TRBJ1-6	CASSFWQGRSPLHF	TGTGCCAGCAGTTTTTGGCAGGGGCGATCACCCCTCCACTTT
-	TRBV20-1	-	TRBJ1-4	CSLPFGRLNEKLFF	TGCAGTCTTCCCTTTGGACGTCTTAATGAAAAACTGTTTTTT
few	TRBV10-3	TRBD2	TRBJ2-5	CAISDDLAGVQETQYF	TGTGCCATCAGTGATGATCTAGCGGGGGTTCAAGAGACCCAGTACTTC
-	TRBV5-1	-	TRBJ1-2	CTSSVEGHSYGYTF	TGCACCAGCAGCGTGGAGGGCCACTCCTATGGCTACACCTTC
few	TRBV6-5	-	TRBJ2-3	CASSPIRGMGTDTQYF	TGTGCCAGCAGTCCCATCAGGGGAATGGGCACAGATACGCAGTATTTT
-	TRBV20-1	-	TRBJ2-7	CSGDRTYEQYF	TGCAGTGGTGACAGAACCTACGAGCAGTACTTC
few	TRBV4-3	-	TRBJ2-1	CASSQVPFVYNEQFF	TGCGCCAGCAGCCAAGTACCCTTTGTATACAATGAGCAGTTCTTC
few	TRBV5-5	TRBD1	TRBJ2-7	CASSFGTGDNEQYF	TGTGCCAGCAGCTTCGGGACAGGGGACAACGAGCAGTACTTC
-	TRBV7-2	-	TRBJ1-5	CASSLSRPGSNQPQHF	TGTGCCAGCAGCTTAAGCCGGCCGGGGAGCAATCAGCCCCAGCATTTT
-	TRBV4-2	-	TRBJ2-7	CASSQTNAYEQYF	TGTGCCAGCAGCCAGACTAACGCCTACGAGCAGTACTTC
-	TRBV20-1	TRBD1	TRBJ1-2	CSARAPDRGYGYTF	TGCAGTGCTAGAGCCCCAGACAGGGGCTATGGCTACACCTTC
once	TRBV7-2	-	TRBJ2-4	CASSTGPSKNIQYF	TGTGCCAGCAGCACAGGGCCCTCCAAAAACATTCAGTACTTC
-	TRBV10-3	TRBD1	TRBJ2-5	CAISEYRGSETQYF	TGTGCCATCAGTGAGTACAGGGGTTCAGAGACCCAGTACTTC
-	TRBV4-2	-	TRBJ1-2	CASSQDWQGDYGYTF	TGTGCCAGCAGCCAAGATTGGCAGGGTGACTATGGCTACACCTTC
-	TRBV20-1	-	TRBJ2-1	CSAREGGFSYNEQFF	TGCAGTGCTAGAGAGGGGGGTTTCTCCTACAATGAGCAGTTCTTC
few	TRBV12-3/TRBV12-4	TRBD1	TRBJ1-2	CASNAGQGAGYGYTF	TGTGCCAGCAACGCTGGACAGGGGGCAGGGTATGGCTACACCTTC
-	TRBV29-1	TRBD2	TRBJ2-3	CSAQVGAGSTDTQYF	TGCAGCGCTCAAGTAGGAGCGGGGAGCACAGATACGCAGTATTTT
few	TRBV12-3/TRBV12-4	TRBD2	TRBJ2-5	CASSAGLSGPQYF	TGTGCCAGCAGTGCGGGACTTAGCGGGCCCCAGTACTTC
-	TRBV6-1	TRBD2	TRBJ2-7	CASSPLTSGSSYEQYF	TGTGCCAGCAGTCCTCTGACTAGCGGATCCTCCTACGAGCAGTACTTC
-	TRBV2	-	TRBJ1-2	CASSERVMHYTF	TGTGCCAGCAGTGAAAGGGTGATGCACTACACCTTC
-	TRBV5-6	TRBD2	TRBJ2-7	CASRGGERGGFTYEQYF	TGTGCCAGCAGGGGGGGGGAGAGAGGCGGGTTCACCTACGAGCAGTACTTC
-	TRBV10-3	TRBD2	TRBJ2-1	CAISEPDSGGGSYNEQFF	TGTGCCATCAGTGAGCCCGATAGCGGGGGAGGCTCCTACAATGAGCAGTTCTTC
once	TRBV3-1	-	TRBJ2-5	CASSQEDEETQYF	TGTGCCAGCAGCCAAGAAGACGAAGAGACCCAGTACTTC
few	TRBV2	TRBD1	TRBJ2-3	CASMRQGAPDTQYF	TGTGCCAGCATGAGACAGGGGGCTCCCGATACGCAGTATTTT
-	TRBV7-9	TRBD2	TRBJ2-1	CASSLVGGASGEQFF	TGTGCCAGCAGCTTAGTCGGGGGGGCCTCGGGTGAGCAGTTCTTC
-	TRBV4-3	-	TRBJ2-7	CASSQGWGVDEQYF	TGCGCCAGCAGCCAGGGTTGGGGGGTCGATGAGCAGTACTTC
-	TRBV29-1	-	TRBJ1-2	CSVPYPHYGYTF	TGCAGCGTTCCCTACCCCCACTATGGCTACACCTTC
few	TRBV28	TRBD1	TRBJ2-7	CASRTDRVSLEQYF	TGTGCCAGCAGGACGGACAGGGTTTCCCTCGAGCAGTACTTC
few	TRBV27	TRBD2	TRBJ2-3	CASSWTSGGAGTDTQYF	TGTGCCAGCAGTTGGACTAGCGGGGGGGCCGGCACAGATACGCAGTATTTT
-	TRBV7-9	-	TRBJ2-5	CASAPDKTQETQYF	TGTGCCAGCGCCCCCGACAAGACCCAAGAGACCCAGTACTTC
few	TRBV2	TRBD2	TRBJ2-1	CASSGGTTGFYNEQFF	TGTGCCAGCAGTGGCGGGACTACCGGGTTCTACAATGAGCAGTTCTTC
-	TRBV9	-	TRBJ2-7	CASSVALANEQYF	TGTGCCAGCAGCGTAGCACTAGCCAACGAGCAGTACTTC
once	TRBV11-3	TRBD1	TRBJ2-7	CASTRGGTGTHYEQYF	TGTGCCAGCACCCGGGGCGGGACAGGGACGCACTACGAGCAGTACTTC
-	TRBV6-5	-	TRBJ2-5	CASSYVSDSLTETQYF	TGTGCCAGCAGTTACGTTTCGGACAGTTTAACAGAGACCCAGTACTTC
-	TRBV6-5	TRBD2	TRBJ2-7	CASKITSGGYEQYF	TGTGCCAGCAAAATAACTAGCGGGGGCTACGAGCAGTACTTC
once	TRBV7-8	-	TRBJ1-4	CASSLWGDGKSTNEKLFF	TGTGCCAGCAGCCTGTGGGGGGACGGAAAATCAACTAATGAAAAACTGTTTTTT
-	TRBV20-1	TRBD1	TRBJ1-5	CSAADRGLYQPQHF	TGCAGTGCTGCCGACAGGGGACTTTATCAGCCCCAGCATTTT
-	TRBV7-9	TRBD1	TRBJ2-7	CAIGQEMFYEQYF	TGTGCCATAGGACAGGAAATGTTCTACGAGCAGTACTTC
-	TRBV9	TRBD2	TRBJ2-1	CASSVGDYPGDEQFF	TGTGCCAGCAGCGTAGGGGACTACCCCGGGGATGAGCAGTTCTTC
-	TRBV6-2/TRBV6-3	-	TRBJ1-2	CASNTGSRPNYGYTF	TGTGCCAGCAATACAGGGTCACGGCCTAACTATGGCTACACCTTC
-	TRBV9	TRBD2	TRBJ2-5	CASSDSGTSETQYF	TGTGCCAGCAGCGACTCCGGGACTAGTGAGACCCAGTACTTC
few	TRBV29-1	TRBD1	TRBJ2-7	CSVEGGPGTGTYEQYF	TGCAGCGTTGAAGGGGGTCCCGGGACAGGAACCTACGAGCAGTACTTC
few	TRBV7-9	-	TRBJ2-7	CASSPERVYEQYF	TGTGCCAGCAGCCCCGAACGCGTCTACGAGCAGTACTTC
few	TRBV6-2/TRBV6-3	-	TRBJ2-7	CASSAISTEQYF	TGTGCCAGCAGCGCCATTTCTACCGAGCAGTACTTC
few	TRBV27	-	TRBJ2-3	CATIADRSTDTQYF	TGTGCCACCATAGCGGACAGGAGCACAGATACGCAGTATTTT
few	TRBV7-9	-	TRBJ2-3	CASSLVGGAGSRDTQYF	TGTGCCAGCAGCTTAGTGGGGGGCGCCGGATCGAGGGATACGCAGTATTTT
-	TRBV15	-	TRBJ2-5	CATSRDLGGEETQYF	TGTGCCACCAGCAGAGATCTAGGGGGGGAAGAGACCCAGTACTTC
-	TRBV6-5	-	TRBJ1-1	CASEGRGRTEAFF	TGTGCCAGCGAAGGCAGGGGCAGGACTGAAGCTTTCTTT
-	TRBV25-1	-	TRBJ2-7	CANSEHYRYEQYF	TGTGCCAACAGTGAACATTACAGGTACGAGCAGTACTTC